The text below deals with one T cell receptor beta chain. The antigen remains undetermined. This sample stems from a study of T-cell memory formation after mild COVID-19. Regarding the study as a whole: Still unconfirmed is whether the second-wave clones peaking on day 37 recognized SARS-CoV-2. Pre-infection memory showed some responding clones, and this suggested that cross-reactive memory joined. Clones that contracted from day 15 to 85 were balanced CD4/CD8, while later expanders leaned CD4+. Contracting CD8+ clones were enriched in EMRA, CD4+ mainly in CM and EM.

MiXCR, run by TCRdb on the 5' RACE reads, gives a single entry per CDR3 protein. Of over 400,000 distinct CDR3 sequences listed, around a quarter were seen once; the top ten hold about an eighth. CDR1 and CDR2 (germline): SGDLS, YYNGEE. The V end lost 0 bases, the J end lost 3 bases, and 9 bases lay between the germline ends. The CDR3 has 14 amino acids. The rearrangement links TRBV9 to TRBJ2-5; the D gene is possibly TRBD1 (5 bases). This sequence originates from an adult woman who had mild COVID-19 (a few samples of this study predate the infection). Cell type and time point are not known. The material sequenced was PBMCs or a T cell subset sorted from them (not recorded which). CDR3 sequence reads: CASSVAGREETQYF. The CDR3 DNA reads as TGTGCCAGCAGCGTAGCTGGCAGGGAAGAGACCCAGTACTTC.